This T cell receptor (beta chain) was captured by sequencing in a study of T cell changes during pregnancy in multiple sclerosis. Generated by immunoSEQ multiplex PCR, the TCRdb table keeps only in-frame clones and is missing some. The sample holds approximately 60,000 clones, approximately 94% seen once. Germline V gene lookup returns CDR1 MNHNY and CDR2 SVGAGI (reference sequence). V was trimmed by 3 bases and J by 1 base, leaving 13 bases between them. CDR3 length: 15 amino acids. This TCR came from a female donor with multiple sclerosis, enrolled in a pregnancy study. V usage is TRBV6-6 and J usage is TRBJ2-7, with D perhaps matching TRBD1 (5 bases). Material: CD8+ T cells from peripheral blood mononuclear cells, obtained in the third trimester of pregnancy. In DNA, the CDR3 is TGTGCCAGCAGTTATGTCGGCGCAGGGTCCTACGAGCAGTACTTC. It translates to CASSYVGAGSYEQYF.